What follows is one T cell receptor (beta chain) and its context. Each depressed patient was pairwise matched to a non-depressed control for sex, age, current smoking status and body mass index. Participants were all of European descent. Looked up from germline, CDR1 is GTSNPN and CDR2 is SVGIG (reference sequence). Trimming took 2 bases from V and 1 from J, leaving 6 bases between them. This CDR3 region has 13 residues. This sample was taken from a study of untreated major depressive disorder. The protocol was immunoSEQ multiplex PCR, while the TCRdb copy is restricted to in-frame clones and leaves out a portion. The sample lists about 21,000 clones, approximately 92% seen once, with roughly 0.31% in the top ten.

This TCR came from a man aged 25-45 years in good health. This chain connects TRBV30 to TRBJ1-5; the D gene is possibly TRBD1 (5 bases). What was sequenced was CD4+ T cells from PBMCs. The CDR3 bases are TGTGCCTGGAGTAGACAGAGCAATCAGCCCCAGCATTTT. Translated: CAWSRQSNQPQHF.